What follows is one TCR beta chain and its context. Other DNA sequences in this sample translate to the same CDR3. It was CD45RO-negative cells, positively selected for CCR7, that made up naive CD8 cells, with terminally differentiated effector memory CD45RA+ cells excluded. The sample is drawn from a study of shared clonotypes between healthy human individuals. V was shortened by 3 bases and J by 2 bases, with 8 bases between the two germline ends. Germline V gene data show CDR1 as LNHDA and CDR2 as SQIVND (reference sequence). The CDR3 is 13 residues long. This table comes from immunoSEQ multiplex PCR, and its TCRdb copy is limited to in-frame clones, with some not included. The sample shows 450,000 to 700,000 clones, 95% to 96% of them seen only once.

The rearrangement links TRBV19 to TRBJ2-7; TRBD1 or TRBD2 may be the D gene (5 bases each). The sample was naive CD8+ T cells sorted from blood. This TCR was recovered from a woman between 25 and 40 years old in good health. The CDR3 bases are TGTGCCAGTAGTATGGGACGGACCTACGAGCAGTACTTC. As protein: CASSMGRTYEQYF. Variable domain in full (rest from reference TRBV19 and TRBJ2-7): DGGITQSPKYLFRKEGQNVTLSCEQNLNHDAMYWYRQDPGQGLRLIYYSQIVNDFQKGDIAEGYSVSREKKESFPLTVTSAQKNPTAFYLCASSMGRTYEQYFGPGTRLTVT.